The 5 T cell receptor beta chains in this list originate from one sample, sequenced in a study of glioma-infiltrating T cells. Using RNA template, CDR3s of TCR alpha and beta were amplified with iRepertoire arm-PCR. Each CDR3 protein gets one entry after TCRdb re-called the multiplex PCR reads with MiXCR. The sample lists roughly 190,000 distinct CDR3 sequences, over 30% seen once, with over 20% in the top ten. The sequencing input was glioma tissue, nonneoplastic brain tissue, or PBMCs (not recorded which). The receptors originated from a human donor with low-grade glioma or glioblastoma, undergoing nonglioma brain surgery, or in good health (not recorded which).

Comments on this clonotype: This clone may be a read error of a much larger clone one base away. This chain uses TRBV29-1 with TRBJ1-1; D is unclear. CDR3 length: 15 amino acids. The V and J ends lost 7 bases and 1 base respectively, with 19 bases between them. Germline V gene data show CDR1 as SQVTM and CDR2 as ANQGSEA. The CDR3 DNA sequence: TGCAGCGGACTGACACCTGGCCGAGGGAACACTGAAGCTTTCTTT. As protein: CSGLTPGRGNTEAFF.

On this clonotype: This clone may be a read error of a much larger clone one base away. The gene calls are TRBV12-3 or TRBV12-4 and TRBJ2-1; D gene uncertain. The V end lost 3 bases, the J end lost 11 bases, and 5 bases lay between the germline ends. The CDR3 consists of 10 residues. The CDR3 nucleotides read TGTGCCAGCAGTTTGGTTCAGCAGTTCTTC. Amino acid sequence: CASSLVQQFF.

The table lists this clonotype with many counts. The rearrangement joins TRBV5-6 to TRBJ1-1; D is ambiguous. The CDR3 has 12 residues. With 0 bases removed from V and 8 bases from J, the gap between germline ends came to 8 bases. CDR1 and CDR2 (germline): SGHDT, YYEEEE. The CDR3 nucleotides read TGTGCCAGCAGCTTGGGTAGCCCGGAAGCTTTCTTT. It codes for CASSLGSPEAFF.

The chain is built from TRBV2 and TRBJ2-1, with unresolved D. Trimming stripped 10 bases from V and 5 bases from J, with 18 bases between. The CDR3 is made up of 14 amino acids. CDR1 is SNHLY, CDR2 FYNNEI, per germline. CDR3 sequence reads: CATSRPPENNEQFF. For the CDR3, the DNA is TGTGCCACCTCCCGGCCTCCGGAAAACAATGAGCAGTTCTTC.

With respect to this clonotype: A much more abundant neighbour one base away suggests this may be a read error. V is TRBV4-1 and J is TRBJ1-5; 11 bases align to TRBD1. The germline gives CDR1 MGHRA, CDR2 YSYEKL. This CDR3 is 16 amino acids long. The CDR3 DNA reads TGCGCCAGCAGCCGAGGACAGGGGGCGGGCAATAAGCCCCAGCATTTT. Residues: CASSRGQGAGNKPQHF.